The 17 T cell receptor beta chains below all came from one sample that was sequenced in a study of T cell repertoires in cytomegalovirus infection. TCRdb used MiXCR to reprocess the reads, holding one entry per CDR3 protein. This table holds tens of thousands of distinct CDR3 sequences, more than 20% found once. These receptors' antigens are unknown. Specimen: PBMCs, sequenced either directly or after in vitro stimulation (not recorded which). Receptors originate from a human donor in good health (CMV status not recorded). Some clones in this sample may be carry-over from other donors' samples.

V and J are TRBV6-2 or TRBV6-3 and TRBJ2-1; TRBD1 might be the D (5 bases). V was cut by 6 bases and J by 9 bases, with 12 bases left in between. CDR1 and CDR2 (germline): MNHEY, SVGEGT. CDR3 length: 12 residues. The CDR3 DNA sequence: TGTGCCAGCAGCCCCCAGGGAATTGAGCAGTTCTTC. Amino acids: CASSPQGIEQFF.

This clonotype was recorded a few times. This chain joins TRBV7-3 and TRBJ2-2; perhaps TRBD2 as D (7 bases). The CDR3 length is 16 residues. CDR1 SGHTA and CDR2 FQGTGA come from the germline V gene. V shed 5 bases and J shed 7 bases, with 20 bases lying between them. The CDR3 spells CASSPRGGALFGELFF. For the CDR3, the DNA is TGTGCCAGCAGCCCCCGTGGGGGGGCGCTTTTCGGGGAGCTGTTTTTT. Full variable domain (remainder filled in from reference TRBV7-3 and TRBJ2-2): GAGVSQTPSNKVTEKGKYVELRCDPISGHTALYWYRQSLGQGPEFLIYFQGTGAADDSGLPNDRFFAVRPEGSVSTLKIQRTERGDSAVYLCASSPRGGALFGELFFGEGSRLTVL.

This clonotype was recorded a few times. V gene TRBV4-2 combines with J gene TRBJ1-3; no firm D call. CDR1 and CDR2 (germline): LGHNA, YNFKEQ. With 0 bases removed from V and 1 base from J, the gap between germline ends came to 13 bases. The CDR3 totals 17 residues. CDR3: CASSQDIGFGSGNTIYF. CDR3 nucleotide sequence: TGTGCCAGCAGCCAAGATATCGGTTTTGGGTCTGGAAACACCATATATTTT.

The chain uses TRBV30 and TRBJ1-1; the match to TRBD1 covers 9 bases. This CDR3 has 16 residues. CDR1 GTSNPN and CDR2 SVGIG come from the germline V gene (reference sequence). V was pared by 3 bases and J by 3 bases, with 11 bases of the junction left unmatched. CDR3 amino acids: CAWSLGTGGAYTEAFF. The CDR3 DNA reads TGTGCCTGGAGCCTTGGAACAGGGGGCGCCTACACTGAAGCTTTCTTT.

This clonotype has a handful of counts. The chain employs TRBV7-8 and TRBJ2-3, with 9 bases lining up with TRBD2. V trimming: 2 bases; J trimming: 2 bases; junction bases outside the gene matches: 8. Germline V gene sequence: CDR1 SGHVS, CDR2 FQNEAQ. The CDR3 is 17 residues long. CDR3 DNA sequence: TGTGCCAGCAGCTTAAGACCCCTAGCGGGGATCACAGATACGCAGTATTTT. It specifies CASSLRPLAGITDTQYF.

As DNA, the CDR3 is TGCGCCAGCAGCCAAGATTGGGGACAGGGGGTGTACAATGAGCAGTTCTTC. It is translated as CASSQDWGQGVYNEQFF. The chain employs TRBV4-1 and TRBJ2-1; 11 bases map to TRBD1. Germline assignment: CDR1 MGHRA and CDR2 YSYEKL. The CDR3 has 17 residues. V gave up 0 bases and J gave up 4 bases; unmatched junction bases: 5.

This clonotype was observed at least ten times. The gene calls are TRBV11-2 and TRBJ1-2, with a tentative D call TRBD1 (5 bases). CDR3 length: 12 residues. The germline V and J ends were trimmed by 2 bases and 8 bases, with 9 bases remaining between them. CDR1 and CDR2 from the germline V gene are SGHAT and FQNNGV. Written as DNA, the CDR3 is TGTGCCAGCAGCTTACGCCAGGGCGGCTACACCTTC. It specifies CASSLRQGGYTF.

This rearrangement joins TRBV9 to TRBJ2-1; weak D call: TRBD2 (7 bases). The CDR3 totals 17 residues. Germline assignment: CDR1 SGDLS and CDR2 YYNGEE. Deletions cut 3 bases from V and 1 base from J, with 17 bases between. The CDR3 DNA sequence: TGTGCCAGCAGCGCCCGGTTGGGGGGGGCGTCCTACAATGAGCAGTTCTTC. Its translation is CASSARLGGASYNEQFF.

The V gene is TRBV29-1, the J gene TRBJ1-2; 7 bases align to TRBD1. Trimming took 5 bases from V and 2 from J; bases not matched to a gene: 8. Looked up from germline, CDR1 is SQVTM and CDR2 is ANQGSEA. The CDR3 runs to 14 residues. For the CDR3, the DNA is TGCAGCGTTCTACACAGGGGAGAGAACTATGGCTACACCTTC. Translation: CSVLHRGENYGYTF.

This chain joins TRBV28 and TRBJ1-1; a weak D match, TRBD1 (6 bases). The germline V and J ends were trimmed by 5 bases and 2 bases, with 12 bases remaining between them. This CDR3 spans 14 amino acids. Per the germline V gene, CDR1 is MDHEN and CDR2 is SYDVKM. CDR3 protein: CASSPGTFNTEAFF. CDR3 in DNA: TGTGCCAGCAGTCCCGGGACATTTAACACTGAAGCTTTCTTT.

The chain is built from TRBV5-1 and TRBJ2-3; the D gene could be TRBD1 or TRBD2 (5 bases each). This CDR3 is built from 15 residues. V shed 0 bases and J shed 4 bases, with 12 bases lying between them. Germline V gives CDR1 SGHRS, CDR2 YFSETQ. The CDR3 here is CASSLEGRDADTQYF. In DNA form, the CDR3 reads TGCGCCAGCAGCTTGGAAGGCAGGGACGCAGATACGCAGTATTTT.

The chain is built from TRBV6-5 and TRBJ2-1; 9 nucleotides align to TRBD2. Germline V gives CDR1 MNHEY, CDR2 SVGAGI. V trimming: 5 bases; J trimming: 5 bases; junction bases outside the gene matches: 7. This CDR3 comprises 15 residues. CDR3 amino acids: CASSPTTSGNNEQFF. As DNA, the CDR3 is TGTGCCAGCAGTCCGACGACTAGCGGAAACAATGAGCAGTTCTTC.

The chain is built from TRBV7-2 and TRBJ2-5; D tentatively reads TRBD1 or TRBD2 (5 bases each). Germline values: CDR1 SGHTA, CDR2 FQGNSA. CDR3 length equals 15 residues. V was pared by 2 bases and J by 2 bases, with 12 bases between. The CDR3 protein is CASSLMGRIQETQYF. The CDR3 DNA is TGTGCCAGCAGCTTAATGGGACGGATACAAGAGACCCAGTACTTC.

There are many counts of this clonotype. The chain carries TRBV7-9 and TRBJ1-1, with D perhaps TRBD1 (6 bases). Trimming stripped 5 bases from V and 5 bases from J, with 18 bases between. This CDR3 has 15 amino acids. The germline gives CDR1 SEHNR, CDR2 FQNEAQ (reference sequence). The CDR3, as DNA: TGTGCCAGCAGCCTACCCGCAGGGGTTGGGACTGAAGCTTTCTTT. Translation: CASSLPAGVGTEAFF.

This clonotype occurred many times. The V call is TRBV7-8, the J call TRBJ2-2; 7 bases map to TRBD2. Germline V lookup: CDR1 SGHVS, CDR2 FQNEAQ. J gave up 3 bases and V 2 bases, and 3 bases lay outside the gene matches. This CDR3 contains 15 residues. CDR3 DNA: TGTGCCAGCAGCTTAAGCCTAGCGGACACCGGGGAGCTGTTTTTT. Protein: CASSLSLADTGELFF.

CDR3 loop: CASSANRGPNTEAFF. CDR3 DNA sequence: TGTGCCAGCAGCGCAAACAGGGGGCCGAACACTGAAGCTTTCTTT. The rearrangement joins TRBV7-2 to TRBJ1-1; the match to TRBD1 covers 9 bases. V was pared by 5 bases and J by 1 base, with 5 bases of the junction left unmatched. CDR3 length: 15 residues. Germline values: CDR1 SGHTA, CDR2 FQGNSA.

This clonotype was recorded at least ten times. V and J are TRBV4-2 and TRBJ2-5; 8 nucleotides agree with TRBD2. The J segment lost 2 bases and the V segment lost 4 bases, leaving 9 bases of the junction unmatched. The germline CDR1 and CDR2 sequences are LGHNA and YNFKEQ. The CDR3 runs to 16 residues. The CDR3 here is CASSRLSGNGQETQYF. The CDR3 DNA reads TGTGCCAGCAGCCGACTTAGCGGGAACGGACAAGAGACCCAGTACTTC.